These 14 T cell receptor beta chains came from one sample sequenced in a study of cytotoxic CD8 clonotypes in ibrutinib-treated CLL. The repertoire was sequenced with immunoSEQ multiplex PCR; TCRdb's copy has only in-frame clones and lacks some. The sample consists of fewer than 400,000 clones, 67% of them appearing once. The sequenced sample was PBMCs, obtained after 36 months of ibrutinib treatment. These receptor sequences come from a human donor with chronic lymphocytic leukemia.

This clone has just a few counts. V usage is TRBV2 and J usage is TRBJ2-5, with a tentative D call TRBD1 (5 bases). This CDR3 is built from 14 residues. Trimming shortened V by 2 bases and J by 1 base, and 8 bases separated the two germline ends. Germline V gene sequence: CDR1 SNHLY, CDR2 FYNNEI. The chain's CDR3 is CASSELGPQETQYF. The CDR3 region has the DNA TGTGCCAGCAGTGAATTGGGGCCCCAAGAGACCCAGTACTTC.

The rearrangement links TRBV5-4 to TRBJ2-5; D not certain. V was clipped by 0 bases and J by 1 base, with 1 base between them. The CDR3 extends over 12 amino acids. Germline assignment: CDR1 SGHNT and CDR2 YYREEE (reference sequence). The CDR3 nucleotides are TGTGCCAGCAGCTTGGCCCAAGAGACCCAGTACTTC. It codes for CASSLAQETQYF.

This rearrangement joins TRBV5-4 to TRBJ1-1; D is ambiguous. The germline CDR1 and CDR2 sequences are SGHNT and YYREEE (reference sequence). The CDR3 spans 14 residues. The ends were cut back, 0 bases at V and 6 bases at J, with 12 bases in the middle. CDR3 region: CASSLAGRFSEAFF. DNA for the CDR3: TGTGCCAGCAGCTTGGCCGGGAGGTTCTCTGAAGCTTTCTTT.

The rearrangement links TRBV2 to TRBJ2-7; D tentatively fits TRBD1 or TRBD2 (6 bases each). Germline V CDR1 and CDR2: SNHLY, FYNNEI. Trimming took 2 bases from V and 3 from J, leaving 14 bases between them. This CDR3 has 15 amino acids. This chain's CDR3 is CASSELGGDNYEQYF. CDR3 in DNA: TGTGCCAGCAGTGAATTAGGCGGGGACAACTACGAGCAGTACTTC.

The chain joins TRBV5-6 to TRBJ2-3; 10 positions agree with TRBD2. CDR3 length: 16 residues. After removal of 4 bases from V and 2 bases from J, the junction contained 7 bases not matched to a gene. Germline CDR1 and CDR2: SGHDT and YYEEEE. The DNA of the CDR3 is TGTGCCAGCAGCATTAGACTAGCGGGTGCCACAGATACGCAGTATTTT. This encodes CASSIRLAGATDTQYF.

The chain is built from TRBV5-1 and TRBJ1-2; D unresolved. Germline values: CDR1 SGHRS, CDR2 YFSETQ. The CDR3 has 14 residues. Trimming pared 0 bases from V and 0 bases from J, leaving 6 bases between. The CDR3 here is CASSLERTNYGYTF. In DNA, the CDR3 is TGCGCCAGCAGCTTGGAAAGGACTAACTATGGCTACACCTTC.

This chain joins TRBV29-1 and TRBJ2-7; TRBD1 agrees at 9 bases. The V gene's germline CDR1 is SQVTM and CDR2 ANQGSEA. The CDR3 has 13 residues. V was clipped by 4 bases and J by 3 bases; unmatched bases: 4. This chain's CDR3 is CSVGTGAYYEQYF. In nucleotides, the CDR3 is TGCAGCGTTGGGACAGGGGCCTACTACGAGCAGTACTTC.

This clone came up once. The CDR3 sequence: CASSSGGLDYGYTF. DNA of the CDR3: TGTGCCAGCAGTTCTGGGGGATTAGACTATGGCTACACCTTC. This rearrangement joins TRBV28 to TRBJ1-2, with D maybe TRBD1 (5 bases). CDR3 size: 14 residues. Trimming pared 4 bases from V and 3 bases from J, leaving 12 bases between. Germline V gene data show CDR1 as MDHEN and CDR2 as SYDVKM.

Written as DNA, the CDR3 is TGCAGCGTACCGGGACAGGGCGACGAGACCCAGTACTTC. This translates into CSVPGQGDETQYF. This chain connects TRBV29-1 to TRBJ2-5; 9 nucleotides agree with TRBD1. The CDR3 extends over 13 amino acids. With 6 bases clipped from V and 5 bases from J, the junction kept 7 bases outside the gene matches. Germline V gene data show CDR1 as SQVTM and CDR2 as ANQGSEA.

The chain is built from TRBV11-1 and TRBJ2-6; 7 nucleotides agree with TRBD1. The CDR3 loop spans 17 amino acids. V was clipped by 5 bases and J by 3 bases; unmatched bases: 10. CDR1 is SGHAT, CDR2 FQDESV, per germline (reference sequence). CDR3 loop: CASSARQGFLGANVLTF. For the CDR3, the DNA is TGTGCCAGCAGCGCGAGACAGGGCTTTCTTGGGGCCAACGTCCTGACTTTC.

CDR3 sequence reads: CASSEGGVGGSEQYF. CDR3 DNA sequence: TGTGCCAGCAGTGAAGGGGGTGTAGGGGGTTCCGAGCAGTACTTC. The rearrangement joins TRBV2 to TRBJ2-7, with D possibly being TRBD1 (6 bases). Trimming left V 1 base short and J 6 bases short, with 16 bases between. The CDR3 runs 15 residues. Germline assignment: CDR1 SNHLY and CDR2 FYNNEI.

The V and J genes are TRBV5-6 and TRBJ2-5; D assignment may be TRBD1 or TRBD2 (5 bases each). The CDR3 runs to 15 residues. V dropped 3 bases and J dropped 3 bases, with 15 bases sitting between them. Germline loops: CDR1 SGHDT, CDR2 YYEEEE. CDR3: CASSSLGWGKETQYF. The CDR3 region has the DNA TGTGCCAGCAGCTCCCTTGGCTGGGGGAAAGAGACCCAGTACTTC. Drawing the rest from reference TRBV5-6 and TRBJ2-5, the complete variable domain is DAGVTQSPTHLIKTRGQQVTLRCSPKSGHDTVSWYQQALGQGPQFIFQYYEEEERQRGNFPDRFSGHQFPNYSSELNVNALLLGDSALYLCASSSLGWGKETQYFGPGTRLLVL.

V and J are TRBV2 and TRBJ2-1; 8 positions match TRBD2. After removal of 8 bases from V and 10 bases from J, the junction contained 16 bases not matched to a gene. This CDR3 has 15 residues. The germline CDR1 and CDR2 sequences are SNHLY and FYNNEI. The CDR3 region is CASCPGAGGAPEQFF. CDR3 nucleotide sequence: TGTGCCAGCTGTCCGGGGGCGGGAGGCGCCCCCGAGCAGTTCTTC.

Only a few counts were recorded for this clone. The chain joins TRBV7-2 to TRBJ2-7; D remains ambiguous. The ends were cut back, 8 bases at V and 1 base at J, with 3 bases in the middle. Germline V gene lookup returns CDR1 SGHTA and CDR2 FQGNSA. This CDR3 has 10 residues. The CDR3 bases are TGTGCCAGCGGGTCCTACGAGCAGTACTTC. Translation: CASGSYEQYF.